Given below is one TCR beta chain in context. In TCRdb, the 5' RACE reads were re-called with MiXCR into one record per CDR3 protein. The data hold around 50,000 distinct CDR3 sequences, with about 15% observed a single time. V trimming: 1 base; J trimming: 8 bases; junction bases outside the gene matches: 3. Germline values: CDR1 SEHNR, CDR2 FQNEAQ (reference sequence). This CDR3 region has 14 residues. The sample taken for sequencing was naive CD4+ T cells sorted from blood. The subset here: naive CD4+ T cells, CD4+CD45RA+CD25-. V is TRBV7-9 and J is TRBJ2-1; 9 bases are shared with TRBD2. The sequence was collected from a female donor with breast cancer. In DNA, the CDR3 is TGTGCCAGCAGCTTAGGGGCGGGAGGGGATGAGCAGTTCTTC. It is translated as CASSLGAGGDEQFF.